A single TCR beta chain is shown here with its context. CDR1 is LNHNV and CDR2 is YYDKDF in the germline V gene (reference sequence). The CDR3 covers 19 residues. V gave up 0 bases and J gave up 1 base; unmatched junction bases: 9. A second 7 to 11 cycle PCR used barcoded and J-beta primers. TCRdb re-derived calls from the 5' RACE reads in MiXCR, one entry per CDR3 protein. Of about 750,000 distinct CDR3 sequences in the sample, about 53% were seen once. The sample originates from a study of blood T cells in healthy people across ages. This TCR was recovered from an older man in good health. Sequencing was done on a sample of blood. The rearrangement links TRBV15 to TRBJ2-1; 10 nucleotides agree with TRBD2. The CDR3 region is CATSRDLLAGVKSYNEQFF. CDR3 sequence (DNA): TGTGCCACCAGCAGAGATTTGCTAGCGGGGGTTAAGTCCTACAATGAGCAGTTCTTC.